This record looks at one T cell receptor (beta chain) sequence and its context. Its matching antigen is unknown. The CDR3 consists of 15 residues. CDR1 is SGHDN and CDR2 is FVKESK in the germline V gene. Losses at the gene ends were 3 bases for V and 11 bases for J; bases not matched to a gene: 6. This record belongs to a study of shared clonotypes between healthy human individuals. Study-wide results and limits: Among the subsets, naive ones generally showed larger estimated richness than memory ones. Clonotype sharing across donors was expected to vary with sequencing depth.

Assay runs were performed at deep level. TCRdb's copy holds only in-frame clones and misses some; the assay was immunoSEQ multiplex PCR. The sample lists about 710,000 clones, approximately 72% seen once, with less than 2% in the top ten. The donor cohort consisted entirely of Caucasian adults residing in Nashville, Tennessee. The source is a woman under 40 in good health. The material sequenced was memory CD4+ T cells sorted from blood. Subset meaning: CD45RA-negative fraction. The chain links TRBV14 to TRBJ2-1, with 14 bases that match TRBD2. The CDR3 bases are TGTGCCAGCAGCCAGGGACTAGCGGGAGTTTGGAAGCAGTTCTTC. Translating gives CASSQGLAGVWKQFF.